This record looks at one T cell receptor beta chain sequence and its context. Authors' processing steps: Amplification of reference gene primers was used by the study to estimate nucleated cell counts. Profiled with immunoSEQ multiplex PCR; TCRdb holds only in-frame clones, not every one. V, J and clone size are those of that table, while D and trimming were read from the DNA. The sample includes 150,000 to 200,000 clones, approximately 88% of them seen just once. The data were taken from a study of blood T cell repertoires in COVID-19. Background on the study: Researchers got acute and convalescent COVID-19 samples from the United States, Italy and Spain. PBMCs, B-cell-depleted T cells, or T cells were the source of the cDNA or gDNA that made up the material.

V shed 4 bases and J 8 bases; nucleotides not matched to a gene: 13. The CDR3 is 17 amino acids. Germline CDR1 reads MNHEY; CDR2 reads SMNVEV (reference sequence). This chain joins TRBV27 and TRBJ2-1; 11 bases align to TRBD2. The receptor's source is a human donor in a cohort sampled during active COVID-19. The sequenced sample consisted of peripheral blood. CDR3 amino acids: CASSSFALAGGRDEQFF. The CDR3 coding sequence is TGTGCCAGCAGTTCCTTTGCGCTAGCGGGAGGTCGGGATGAGCAGTTCTTC.